This T cell receptor (beta chain) was documented in a study of T-cell reconstitution after alpha-beta-depleted transplantation in children. Unique molecular identifiers tagged the TCRbeta library. TCRdb recomputed calls from the PCR reads with MiXCR, one row per CDR3 protein. Here the sample spans 600,000 to 700,000 distinct CDR3 sequences, about 15% being singletons. Source: PBMCs from the stem cell graft donor, taken from the stem cell graft. This sequence originates from a human donor who donated a stem cell graft to a child with acute myeloid leukemia.

The CDR3 sequence is CSARATGTGVYEQYF. For the CDR3, the DNA is TGCAGTGCTAGGGCAACCGGGACAGGGGTCTACGAGCAGTACTTC. The chain joins TRBV20-1 to TRBJ2-7, with 10 bases lining up with TRBD1. The V and J ends lost 3 bases and 3 bases, in that order; junction bases with no gene match: 8. The CDR3 loop spans 15 amino acids. Germline V gives CDR1 DFQATT, CDR2 SNEGSKA (reference sequence).